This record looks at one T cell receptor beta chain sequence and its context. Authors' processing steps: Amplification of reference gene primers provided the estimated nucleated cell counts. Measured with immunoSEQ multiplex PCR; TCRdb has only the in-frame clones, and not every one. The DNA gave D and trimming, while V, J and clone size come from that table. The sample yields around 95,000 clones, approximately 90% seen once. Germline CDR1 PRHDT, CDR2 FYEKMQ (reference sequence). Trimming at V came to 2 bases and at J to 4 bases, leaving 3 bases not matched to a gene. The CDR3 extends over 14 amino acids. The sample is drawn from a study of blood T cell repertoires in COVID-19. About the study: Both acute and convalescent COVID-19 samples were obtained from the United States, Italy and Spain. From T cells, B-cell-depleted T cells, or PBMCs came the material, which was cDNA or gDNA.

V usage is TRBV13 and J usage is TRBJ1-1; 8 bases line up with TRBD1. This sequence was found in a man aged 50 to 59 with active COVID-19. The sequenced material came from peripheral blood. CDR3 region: CASSLSTGGTEAFF. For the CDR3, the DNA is TGTGCCAGCAGCTTATCTACAGGGGGCACTGAAGCTTTCTTT. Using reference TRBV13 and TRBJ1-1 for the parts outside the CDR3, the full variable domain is AAGVIQSPRHLIKEKRETATLKCYPIPRHDTVYWYQQGPGQDPQFLISFYEKMQSDKGSIPDRFSAQQFSDYHSELNMSSLELGDSALYFCASSLSTGGTEAFFGQGTRLTVV.